The sequence of this T cell receptor (beta chain) was determined in a study of T cell responses to AZD1222 COVID-19 vaccine. Repertoires were generated with immunoSEQ multiplex PCR, while TCRdb's copy carries only in-frame clones and drops some. The sample contains 110,000 or so clones, approximately 86% of which appear only once. V dropped 0 bases and J dropped 4; count of bases not matched to a gene: 10. Germline V gene sequence: CDR1 SGHDT, CDR2 YYEEEE. The CDR3 contains 16 residues. As to this clone: Its antigen is still unknown.

Study results and caveats: Recipients of AZD1222 seropositive at baseline numbered only five or six. Unmutated regions of variants are reportedly targeted by nearly half of spike-specific TCRs. Regions 160-218 and 743-854 dominated among vaccine-associated CD4 TCRs spanning spike.

Some second doses came at about 4 weeks and others at about 12 weeks; these were pooled. This TCR was sampled from an adult who received the AZD1222 COVID-19 vaccine. Sample: peripheral blood, taken 28 days after the second AZD1222 dose. V gene TRBV5-6 combines with J gene TRBJ2-7; TRBD2 aligns across 7 bases. This CDR3 reads CASSLGRRGLRYEQYF. In DNA, the CDR3 is TGTGCCAGCAGCTTGGGTCGGCGGGGGTTAAGGTACGAGCAGTACTTC.